This TCR beta chain was observed in a study of blood T cell repertoires in COVID-19. This clone was recorded only once. The repertoire was sequenced with immunoSEQ multiplex PCR; TCRdb's copy has only in-frame clones and lacks some. The sample has around 390,000 clones, around nine tenths seen once; the top ten hold 10%. Germline V gene sequence: CDR1 MDHEN, CDR2 SYDVKM. Trimming took off 4 bases at V and 0 bases at J, with 13 bases between the two ends. The CDR3 loop spans 15 amino acids. This sequence originates from a woman aged 50 to 60 who had recovered from COVID-19. This sequence joins TRBV28 and TRBJ2-7; D is ambiguous. The material sequenced was PBMCs or T cells enriched from blood (not recorded which). The CDR3 DNA follows: TGTGCCAGCAGTTCCACAGCACCCGACTCCTACGAGCAGTACTTC. It translates to CASSSTAPDSYEQYF.